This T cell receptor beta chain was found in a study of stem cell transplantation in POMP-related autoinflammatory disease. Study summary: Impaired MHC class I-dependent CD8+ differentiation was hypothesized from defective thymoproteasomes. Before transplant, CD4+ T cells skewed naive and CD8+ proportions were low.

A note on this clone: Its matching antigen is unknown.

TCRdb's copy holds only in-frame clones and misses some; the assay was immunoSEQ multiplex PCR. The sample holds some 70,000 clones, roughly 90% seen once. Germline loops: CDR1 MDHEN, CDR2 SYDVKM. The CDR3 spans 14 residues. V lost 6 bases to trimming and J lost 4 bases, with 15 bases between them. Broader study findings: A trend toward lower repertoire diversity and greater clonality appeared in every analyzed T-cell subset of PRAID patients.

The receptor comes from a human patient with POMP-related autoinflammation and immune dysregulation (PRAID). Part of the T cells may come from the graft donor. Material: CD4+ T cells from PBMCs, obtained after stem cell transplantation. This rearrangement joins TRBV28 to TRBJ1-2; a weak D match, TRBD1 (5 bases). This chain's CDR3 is CASRPRRDRYGYTF. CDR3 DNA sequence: TGTGCCAGCAGACCGCGACGGGACCGCTATGGCTACACCTTC.